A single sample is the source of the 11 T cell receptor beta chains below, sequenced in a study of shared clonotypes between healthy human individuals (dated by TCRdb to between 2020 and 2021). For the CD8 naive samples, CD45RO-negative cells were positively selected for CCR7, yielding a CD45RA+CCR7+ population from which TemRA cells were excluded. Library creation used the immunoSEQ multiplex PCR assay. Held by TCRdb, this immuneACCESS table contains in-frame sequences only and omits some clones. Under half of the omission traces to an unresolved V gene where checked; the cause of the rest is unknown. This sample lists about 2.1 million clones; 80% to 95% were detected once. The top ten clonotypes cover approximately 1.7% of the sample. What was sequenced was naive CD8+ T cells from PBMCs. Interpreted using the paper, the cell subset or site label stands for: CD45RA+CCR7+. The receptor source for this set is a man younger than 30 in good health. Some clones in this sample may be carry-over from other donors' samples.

The CDR3 sequence is CASSEFLRNTDTQYF. The CDR3 DNA follows: TGTGCCAGCAGCGAATTCTTACGGAACACAGATACGCAGTATTTT. This rearrangement joins TRBV5-4 to TRBJ2-3; the D is unclear. The CDR3 is 15 amino acids. CDR1 is SGHNT, CDR2 YYREEE, per germline (reference sequence). Trimming removed 4 bases from V and 2 bases from J, with 14 bases in between.

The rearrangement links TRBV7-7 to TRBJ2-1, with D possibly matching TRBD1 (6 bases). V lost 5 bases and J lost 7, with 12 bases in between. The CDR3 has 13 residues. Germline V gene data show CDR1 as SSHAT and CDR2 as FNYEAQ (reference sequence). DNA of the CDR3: TGTGCCAGCAGCCTACAGGGTTTTAATGAGCAGTTCTTC. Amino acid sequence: CASSLQGFNEQFF.

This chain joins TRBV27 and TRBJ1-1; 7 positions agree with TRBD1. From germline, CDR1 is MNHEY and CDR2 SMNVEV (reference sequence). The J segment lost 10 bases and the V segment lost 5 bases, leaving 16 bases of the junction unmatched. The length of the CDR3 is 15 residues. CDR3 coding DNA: TGTGCCAGCAGTCCCCAGGGGGAATGGTTTCTAGGAGCTTTCTTT. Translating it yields CASSPQGEWFLGAFF.

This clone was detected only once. The CDR3 loop reads CASSLIQQPQHF. The CDR3, as DNA: TGTGCCAGCAGCCTTATCCAACAGCCCCAGCATTTT. This sequence joins TRBV7-8 and TRBJ1-5; D is unresolved. Trimming removed 5 bases at V and 7 bases at J, with 9 bases between. There are 12 residues in the CDR3. The germline CDR1 and CDR2 sequences are SGHVS and FQNEAQ.

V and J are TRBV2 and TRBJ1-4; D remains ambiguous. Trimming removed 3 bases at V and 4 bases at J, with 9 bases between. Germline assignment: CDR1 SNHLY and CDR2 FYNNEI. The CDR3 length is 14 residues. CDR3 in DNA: TGTGCCAGCAGTGAGCGGCGGGTTAATGAAAAACTGTTTTTT. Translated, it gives CASSERRVNEKLFF.

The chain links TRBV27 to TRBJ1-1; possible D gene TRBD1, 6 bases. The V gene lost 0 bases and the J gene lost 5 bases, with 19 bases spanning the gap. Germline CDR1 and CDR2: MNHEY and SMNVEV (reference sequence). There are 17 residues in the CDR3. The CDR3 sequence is CASSLSQQGPLITEAFF. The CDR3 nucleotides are TGTGCCAGCAGTTTATCGCAACAGGGCCCTTTAATTACTGAAGCTTTCTTT.

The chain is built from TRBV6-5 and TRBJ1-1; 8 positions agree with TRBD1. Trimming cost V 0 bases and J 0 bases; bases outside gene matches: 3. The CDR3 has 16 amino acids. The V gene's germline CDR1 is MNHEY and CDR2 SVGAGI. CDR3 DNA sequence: TGTGCCAGCAGTTACTCACAGGGGGAAGTGAACACTGAAGCTTTCTTT. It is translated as CASSYSQGEVNTEAFF.

Here the CDR3 DNA reads TGTGCCTCAATCGGGACAGGGGGTGATGGGGAAAAACTGTTTTTT. This translates into CASIGTGGDGEKLFF. The chain recombines TRBV30 with TRBJ1-4; 11 bases line up with TRBD1. The germline V gene has CDR1 GTSNPN and CDR2 SVGIG (reference sequence). The CDR3 totals 15 residues. V dropped 7 bases and J dropped 8; count of bases not matched to a gene: 12.

The CDR3 here is CASSQDPGLMNTEAFF. The CDR3 DNA sequence: TGCGCCAGCAGCCAGGACCCCGGACTGATGAACACTGAAGCTTTCTTT. This rearrangement joins TRBV4-3 to TRBJ1-1, with no clear D. The CDR3 runs 16 residues. The V gene lost 3 bases and the J gene lost 0 bases, with 14 bases spanning the gap. Germline values: CDR1 LGHNA, CDR2 YSLEER.

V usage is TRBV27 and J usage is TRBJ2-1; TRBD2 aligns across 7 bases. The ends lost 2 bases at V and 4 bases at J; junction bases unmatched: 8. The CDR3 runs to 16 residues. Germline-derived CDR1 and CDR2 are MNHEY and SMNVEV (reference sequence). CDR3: CASSLMASGGYNEQFF. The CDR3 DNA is TGTGCCAGCAGTTTAATGGCTAGCGGCGGTTACAATGAGCAGTTCTTC.

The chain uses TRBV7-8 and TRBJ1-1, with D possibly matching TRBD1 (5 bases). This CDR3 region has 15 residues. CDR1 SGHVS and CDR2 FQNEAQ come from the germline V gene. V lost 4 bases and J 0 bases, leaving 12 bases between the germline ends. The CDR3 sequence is CASSSGLLMNTEAFF. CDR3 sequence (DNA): TGTGCCAGCAGCTCGGGACTTCTCATGAACACTGAAGCTTTCTTT.